These T cell receptor beta chains were read from a single sample in a study of cytomegalovirus exposure and HLA in healthy donors. Repertoires were generated with immunoSEQ multiplex PCR, while TCRdb's copy carries only in-frame clones and drops some. This table holds more than 150,000 clones, about 85% found once. The sequencing input was PBMCs. These receptors were collected from a girl aged 10 to 17 in good health and CMV-seropositive. The CDR3 runs from the conserved cysteine through the conserved F or W. Each record gives: J gene, V gene, D gene, clone size, CDR3 DNA, CDR3 protein. The D gene is left open where the match is weak. Clone size is given for some rows only: seen once, a few or many times, or a class if the clone is expanded.

j_gene: TRBJ2-1
v_gene: TRBV4-1
d_gene: NA
abundance: NA
CDR3nt: TGCGCCAGCAGCCCCCTCGGGAGCTCCTACAATGAGCAGTTCTTC
CDR3aa: CASSPLGSSYNEQFF

j_gene: TRBJ2-1
v_gene: TRBV7-6
d_gene: TRBD2
abundance: NA
CDR3nt: TGTGCCAGCCTTCCGGGTTCCGGGGCGGGGGGGGAGCAGTTCTTC
CDR3aa: CASLPGSGAGGEQFF

j_gene: TRBJ2-7
v_gene: TRBV6-6
d_gene: TRBD2
abundance: NA
CDR3nt: TGTGCCAGCAGTTACTCGGCGGGAGGCTACGAGCAGTACTTC
CDR3aa: CASSYSAGGYEQYF

j_gene: TRBJ2-7
v_gene: TRBV19
d_gene: NA
abundance: NA
CDR3nt: TGTGCCACTTCACCGGGTTTGGGCTACGAGCAGTACTTC
CDR3aa: CATSPGLGYEQYF

j_gene: TRBJ1-2
v_gene: TRBV7-6
d_gene: NA
abundance: NA
CDR3nt: TGTGCCAGCAGCCCCACCCCGGGTTTTGGCTACACCTTC
CDR3aa: CASSPTPGFGYTF

j_gene: TRBJ1-1
v_gene: TRBV5-8
d_gene: NA
abundance: NA
CDR3nt: TGTGCCAGCAGTATGCGGGTGGTGAACACTGAAGCTTTCTTT
CDR3aa: CASSMRVVNTEAFF

j_gene: TRBJ2-3
v_gene: TRBV27
d_gene: TRBD2
abundance: NA
CDR3nt: TGTGCCAGCAGGATGGAACTAGCGGTCACAGATACGCAGTATTTT
CDR3aa: CASRMELAVTDTQYF

j_gene: TRBJ1-6
v_gene: TRBV2
d_gene: NA
abundance: once
CDR3nt: TGTGCCAGCAGTGAGCGGGGGGGCCTCCACCACTTT
CDR3aa: CASSERGGLHHF

j_gene: TRBJ1-2
v_gene: TRBV11-2
d_gene: NA
abundance: NA
CDR3nt: TGTGCCAGCAGCTTAGTCGGGGGGGCCCCTAACTATGGCTACACCTTC
CDR3aa: CASSLVGGAPNYGYTF

j_gene: TRBJ2-3
v_gene: TRBV5-1
d_gene: TRBD2
abundance: NA
CDR3nt: TGCGCCAGCAGAATAGCGGGTACAAGCACAGATACGCAGTATTTT
CDR3aa: CASRIAGTSTDTQYF

j_gene: TRBJ1-3
v_gene: TRBV7-8
d_gene: TRBD1
abundance: few
CDR3nt: TGTGCCAGCAGCTTAGTTCAGAGCCCTGGACAGGGGCGGTCTGGAAACACCATATATTTT
CDR3aa: CASSLVQSPGQGRSGNTIYF

j_gene: TRBJ2-4
v_gene: TRBV14
d_gene: TRBD1
abundance: NA
CDR3nt: TGTGCCAGCAGCCAGTTCAGGGGGCCGGGAAACATTCAGTACTTC
CDR3aa: CASSQFRGPGNIQYF

j_gene: TRBJ2-5
v_gene: TRBV10-3
d_gene: TRBD2
abundance: NA
CDR3nt: TGTGCCATCAGTGCTGTAACTAGCGGTAAAGAGACCCAGTACTTC
CDR3aa: CAISAVTSGKETQYF

j_gene: TRBJ2-7
v_gene: TRBV11-2
d_gene: TRBD1
abundance: once
CDR3nt: TGTGCCAGCAGCCAAGAGATCGGGACAGGGGGGAACGAGCAGTACTTC
CDR3aa: CASSQEIGTGGNEQYF

j_gene: TRBJ1-5
v_gene: TRBV7-2
d_gene: TRBD1
abundance: NA
CDR3nt: TGTGCCAGCAGCCCTATGGACAGGGTGGAATATCAGCCCCAGCATTTT
CDR3aa: CASSPMDRVEYQPQHF

j_gene: TRBJ2-1
v_gene: TRBV11-2
d_gene: TRBD2
abundance: NA
CDR3nt: TGTGCCAGCAGGCCACTGAGAAGCGGGAAATCCTACAATGAGCAGTTCTTC
CDR3aa: CASRPLRSGKSYNEQFF

j_gene: TRBJ2-7
v_gene: TRBV5-1
d_gene: TRBD1
abundance: NA
CDR3nt: TGCGCCAGCAACCCAGGGACAGGGGCAATCTACGAGCAGTACTTC
CDR3aa: CASNPGTGAIYEQYF

j_gene: TRBJ2-3
v_gene: TRBV5-3
d_gene: NA
abundance: NA
CDR3nt: TGTGCCAGAAGCTTGCGGGGGGATACGCAGTATTTT
CDR3aa: CARSLRGDTQYF

j_gene: TRBJ1-1
v_gene: TRBV30
d_gene: NA
abundance: once
CDR3nt: TGTGCCCGGAGTCGGTTTATGAACACTGAAGCTTTCTTT
CDR3aa: CARSRFMNTEAFF

j_gene: TRBJ1-2
v_gene: TRBV6-5
d_gene: TRBD1
abundance: NA
CDR3nt: TGTGCCAGCAGCCCTCCAAACAGGGGCGGCGGCTACACCTTC
CDR3aa: CASSPPNRGGGYTF

j_gene: TRBJ2-2
v_gene: TRBV27
d_gene: TRBD2
abundance: NA
CDR3nt: TGTGCCAGCAGTACCTGGCCTGGGACTAGCGGGCCATCGAACAGGGAGCTGTTTTTT
CDR3aa: CASSTWPGTSGPSNRELFF

j_gene: TRBJ2-1
v_gene: TRBV9
d_gene: TRBD2
abundance: NA
CDR3nt: TGTGCCAGCAGCGGGACTAGCGGGGACCCTACAAGCTACAATGAGCAGTTCTTC
CDR3aa: CASSGTSGDPTSYNEQFF

j_gene: TRBJ2-7
v_gene: TRBV10-3
d_gene: NA
abundance: NA
CDR3nt: TGTGCCACCAGGAGGAACTACGAGCAGTACTTC
CDR3aa: CATRRNYEQYF

j_gene: TRBJ2-1
v_gene: TRBV7-3
d_gene: TRBD2
abundance: NA
CDR3nt: TGTGCCAGCAGCTTCCGCCTAGCGGGAAATAATGAGCAGTTCTTC
CDR3aa: CASSFRLAGNNEQFF

j_gene: TRBJ2-1
v_gene: TRBV29-1
d_gene: TRBD2
abundance: NA
CDR3nt: TGCAGCCTGGAGGGACTAGCGTTAAATGAGCAGTTCTTC
CDR3aa: CSLEGLALNEQFF

j_gene: TRBJ2-1
v_gene: TRBV4-1
d_gene: NA
abundance: NA
CDR3nt: TGCGCCAGCAGCCAAGAAGACAGGCCCCCCTACAATGAGCAGTTCTTC
CDR3aa: CASSQEDRPPYNEQFF

j_gene: TRBJ2-3
v_gene: TRBV29-1
d_gene: TRBD2
abundance: NA
CDR3nt: TGCAGCGTTGAAGATCTTAATACTAGCGGGAGGACGGGAGATACGCAGTATTTT
CDR3aa: CSVEDLNTSGRTGDTQYF

j_gene: TRBJ2-7
v_gene: TRBV7-9
d_gene: NA
abundance: NA
CDR3nt: TGTGCCAGCAGCTTAAGAACTAGCACCGCCGAGCAGTACTTC
CDR3aa: CASSLRTSTAEQYF

j_gene: TRBJ1-3
v_gene: TRBV6-6
d_gene: NA
abundance: NA
CDR3nt: TGTGCCAGCAGAGACCTAGGGGCAGGAGGAAACACCATATATTTT
CDR3aa: CASRDLGAGGNTIYF

j_gene: TRBJ2-1
v_gene: TRBV19
d_gene: NA
abundance: NA
CDR3nt: TGTGCCAGTAGTATCGTAGGAGGTACCTACAATGAGCAGTTCTTC
CDR3aa: CASSIVGGTYNEQFF

j_gene: TRBJ1-4
v_gene: TRBV5-6
d_gene: NA
abundance: few
CDR3nt: TGTGCCAGCAGCCCACAGGGTGGTGAAAAACTGTTTTTT
CDR3aa: CASSPQGGEKLFF

j_gene: TRBJ2-2
v_gene: TRBV9
d_gene: NA
abundance: NA
CDR3nt: TGTGCCAGCAGCGTCCAGGACAGGAACACCGGGGAGCTGTTTTTT
CDR3aa: CASSVQDRNTGELFF

j_gene: TRBJ2-7
v_gene: TRBV25-1
d_gene: TRBD2
abundance: once
CDR3nt: TGTGCCAGCAGTGAACAGCGGGAGGTGAACGAGCAGTACTTC
CDR3aa: CASSEQREVNEQYF

j_gene: TRBJ1-4
v_gene: TRBV28
d_gene: NA
abundance: few
CDR3nt: TGTGCCAGCACCTTGCGGGGGGCCAGTGAAAAACTGTTTTTT
CDR3aa: CASTLRGASEKLFF

j_gene: TRBJ1-2
v_gene: TRBV18
d_gene: NA
abundance: NA
CDR3nt: TGTGCCAGCTCACCACCGCGGGGTTCGGCGGACGGCTACACCTTC
CDR3aa: CASSPPRGSADGYTF

j_gene: TRBJ1-2
v_gene: TRBV2
d_gene: NA
abundance: NA
CDR3nt: TGTGCCAGCACTTTAGGGGGTGGAAGTGGCTACACCTTC
CDR3aa: CASTLGGGSGYTF

j_gene: TRBJ2-4
v_gene: TRBV14
d_gene: NA
abundance: NA
CDR3nt: TGTGCCAGCAGCCAAGTGAGGAACATTCAGTACTTC
CDR3aa: CASSQVRNIQYF

j_gene: TRBJ1-5
v_gene: TRBV18
d_gene: NA
abundance: NA
CDR3nt: TGTGCCAGCTCACCAAATGGGAGGGAGGGTCAGCCCCAGCATTTT
CDR3aa: CASSPNGREGQPQHF

j_gene: TRBJ2-2
v_gene: TRBV10-3
d_gene: NA
abundance: NA
CDR3nt: TGTGCCATCAGTGACGCCCGGGGAAAGGACACCGGGGAGCTGTTTTTT
CDR3aa: CAISDARGKDTGELFF

j_gene: TRBJ1-2
v_gene: TRBV19
d_gene: TRBD1
abundance: few
CDR3nt: TGTGCCAGTAATTCTATCGGGTCAGGGGGAAATGGCTACACCTTC
CDR3aa: CASNSIGSGGNGYTF

j_gene: TRBJ2-2
v_gene: TRBV29-1
d_gene: TRBD2
abundance: NA
CDR3nt: TGCAGCGTTGAAGCGGGACTAGGGTCCGGGGAGCTGTTTTTT
CDR3aa: CSVEAGLGSGELFF

j_gene: TRBJ1-4
v_gene: TRBV5-1
d_gene: TRBD1
abundance: NA
CDR3nt: TGCGCCAGCAGCACCGGACAGGGGACAGCTAATGAAAAACTGTTTTTT
CDR3aa: CASSTGQGTANEKLFF